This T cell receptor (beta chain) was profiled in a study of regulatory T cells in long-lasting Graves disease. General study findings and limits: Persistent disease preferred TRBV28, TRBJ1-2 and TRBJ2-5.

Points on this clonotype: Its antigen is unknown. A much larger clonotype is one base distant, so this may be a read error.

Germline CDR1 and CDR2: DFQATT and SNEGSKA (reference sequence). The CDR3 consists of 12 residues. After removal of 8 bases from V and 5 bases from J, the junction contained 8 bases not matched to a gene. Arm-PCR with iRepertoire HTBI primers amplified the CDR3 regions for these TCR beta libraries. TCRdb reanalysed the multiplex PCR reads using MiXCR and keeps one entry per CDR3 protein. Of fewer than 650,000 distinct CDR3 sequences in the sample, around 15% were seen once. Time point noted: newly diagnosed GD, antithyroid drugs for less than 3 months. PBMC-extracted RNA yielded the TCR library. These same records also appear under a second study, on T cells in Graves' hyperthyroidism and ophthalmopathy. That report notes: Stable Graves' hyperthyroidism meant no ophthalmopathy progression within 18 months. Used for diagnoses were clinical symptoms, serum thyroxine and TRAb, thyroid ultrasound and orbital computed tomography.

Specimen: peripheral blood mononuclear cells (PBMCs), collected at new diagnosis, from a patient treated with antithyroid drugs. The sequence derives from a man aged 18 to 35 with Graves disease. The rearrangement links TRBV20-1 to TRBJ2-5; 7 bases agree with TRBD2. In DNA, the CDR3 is TGCAGTCGGGGATGGGGGGGGGAGACCCAGTACTTC. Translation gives CSRGWGGETQYF.